A single sample gave rise to the 18 T cell receptor beta chains below, sequenced in a study of siplizumab effects on memory and regulatory T cells. These receptors' antigens are unknown. It was at 37°C and for less than seven days that the mixed lymphocyte reaction cells were cocultured. The repertoire was sequenced with immunoSEQ multiplex PCR; TCRdb's copy has only in-frame clones and lacks some. The sample consists of nearly 4,500 clones, roughly half of them appearing once. The specimen was CFSE-low (dividing) CD4+ T cells sorted from an allogeneic mixed lymphocyte reaction. These receptors were taken from a human donor in good health; the cells came from an allogeneic mixed lymphocyte reaction. Some clones in this sample may be carry-over from other donors' samples.

A word on this clone: This may be a read error, as it is one base from a much larger clone. The V gene is TRBV11-3, the J gene TRBJ1-2, with 9 positions matching TRBD1. The CDR3 consists of 14 residues. Looked up from germline, CDR1 is SGHNT and CDR2 is YENEEA. Germline trimming cut 5 bases from V and 12 bases from J; bases unmatched to any gene: 13. The CDR3 region is CASSRTYRGRGHTF. For the CDR3, the DNA is TGTGCCAGCAGCAGGACGTACAGGGGGCGCGGCCACACCTTC.

V is TRBV19 and J is TRBJ2-3; a weak D match, TRBD2 (7 bases). The V end was cut by 7 bases, the J end by 3 bases, with 23 bases between. Germline CDR1 and CDR2: LNHDA and SQIVND (reference sequence). The CDR3 extends over 17 amino acids. In DNA, the CDR3 is TGTGCCAGTACTCTGGGTGGGGGGGGCGCATCGACAGATACGCAGTATTTT. This codes for CASTLGGGGASTDTQYF.

This clone showed up just a few times. This chain joins TRBV18 and TRBJ1-4, with 7 bases lining up with TRBD1. This CDR3 has 16 residues. The germline CDR1 and CDR2 sequences are KGHSH and LQKENI. V lost 2 bases to trimming and J lost 7 bases; unmatched junction nucleotides: 10. CDR3 sequence reads: CASSPESDRVTEKLFF. In DNA form, the CDR3 reads TGTGCCAGCTCACCAGAGTCAGACAGGGTGACTGAAAAACTGTTTTTT.

The V call is TRBV30, the J call TRBJ1-3; 9 bases align to TRBD1. Germline V gives CDR1 GTSNPN, CDR2 SVGIG (reference sequence). The CDR3 has 14 residues. V dropped 1 base and J dropped 4; count of bases not matched to a gene: 2. The CDR3: CAWSGGQGGNTIYF. As DNA, the CDR3 is TGTGCCTGGAGTGGGGGACAGGGAGGAAACACCATATATTTT.

The J gene is TRBJ2-1, the V gene TRBV6-5; perhaps TRBD2 as D (6 bases). Germline-derived CDR1 and CDR2 are MNHEY and SVGAGI. The CDR3 consists of 13 residues. V lost 2 bases to trimming and J lost 7 bases, with 9 bases between them. CDR3 in DNA: TGTGCCAGCAGTTACCTGGCGGGAAATGAGCAGTTCTTC. This translates into CASSYLAGNEQFF.

This clone was counted a single time. This sequence joins TRBV6-6 and TRBJ2-7; D perhaps matches TRBD1 (5 bases). This CDR3 region has 14 residues. The V end lost 0 bases, the J end lost 2 bases, and 8 bases lay between the germline ends. Per the germline V gene, CDR1 is MNHNY and CDR2 is SVGAGI (reference sequence). Here the CDR3 DNA reads TGTGCCAGCAGTTACTCGACAGCAACCTACGAGCAGTACTTC. This encodes CASSYSTATYEQYF.

This clone was seen just once. This sequence joins TRBV7-6 and TRBJ2-3; D not resolved. Trimming shortened V by 2 bases and J by 5 bases, and 2 bases separated the two germline ends. Germline V CDR1 and CDR2: SGHVS, FNYEAQ. The CDR3 loop spans 11 amino acids. CDR3 nucleotide sequence: TGTGCCAGCAGCTTAAAAGATACGCAGTATTTT. It codes for CASSLKDTQYF. The whole variable domain, filled in from reference TRBV7-6 and TRBJ2-3, reads GAGVSQSPRYKVTKRGQDVALRCDPISGHVSLYWYRQALGQGPEFLTYFNYEAQQDKSGLPNDRFSAERPEGSISTLTIQRTEQRDSAMYRCASSLKDTQYFGPGTRLTVL.

This clone was recorded a few times. The chain has TRBV18 and TRBJ2-4; D possibly corresponds to TRBD2 (6 bases). The germline V gene encodes CDR1 KGHSH and CDR2 LQKENI. Trimming left V 1 base short and J 8 bases short, with 15 bases between. The CDR3 spans 15 residues. This CDR3 reads CASSPQGLANDIQYF. DNA for the CDR3: TGTGCCAGCTCACCACAAGGTCTAGCGAACGACATTCAGTACTTC.

The rearrangement links TRBV5-1 to TRBJ1-6; D call uncertain. This CDR3 has 14 residues. Trimming removed 0 bases at V and 9 bases at J, with 10 bases between. CDR1 SGHRS and CDR2 YFSETQ come from the germline V gene. This CDR3 reads CASSLDGSISPLHF. The CDR3 DNA follows: TGCGCCAGCAGCTTGGATGGGTCGATTTCACCCCTCCACTTT.

The rearrangement uses TRBV23-1 and TRBJ2-5, with 9 bases identical to TRBD1. The J call is doubtful: the DNA matches TRBJ2-7 better. TRBV23-1 is an ORF, and what it does is uncertain. This CDR3 has 17 residues. The CDR3 spells CASTGTGIRFGAYEQYF. The CDR3 DNA reads TGCGCCAGCACCGGGACAGGGATTAGGTTTGGGGCCTACGAGCAGTACTTC.

The chain combines TRBV9 with TRBJ2-7; a weak D match, TRBD2 (6 bases). V was trimmed by 4 bases and J by 4 bases, leaving 18 bases between them. The CDR3 length is 15 residues. Looked up from germline, CDR1 is SGDLS and CDR2 is YYNGEE. The DNA for the CDR3 is TGTGCCAGCAGCCCGCGGGGCTCCAAGGCATACGAGCAGTACTTC. It specifies CASSPRGSKAYEQYF. The full variable domain, completed using reference TRBV9 and TRBJ2-7, is DSGVTQTPKHLITATGQRVTLRCSPRSGDLSVYWYQQSLDQGLQFLIQYYNGEERAKGNILERFSAQQFPDLHSELNLSSLELGDSALYFCASSPRGSKAYEQYFGPGTRLTVT.

This clone has a handful of counts. V is TRBV29-1 and J is TRBJ1-1, with no clear D. The CDR3 runs to 14 residues. Deletions cut 6 bases from V and 2 bases from J, with 16 bases between. Germline V gene data show CDR1 as SQVTM and CDR2 as ANQGSEA. CDR3 nucleotides: TGCAGCGTCCAATCGATGGCCCCTAACACTGAAGCTTTCTTT. This translates into CSVQSMAPNTEAFF.

The rearrangement links TRBV7-3 to TRBJ2-2; TRBD1 matches 8 bases. V was pared by 3 bases and J by 7 bases, with 7 bases of the junction left unmatched. The CDR3 is made up of 15 amino acids. Germline V gene data show CDR1 as SGHTA and CDR2 as FQGTGA. CDR3 DNA: TGTGCCAGCAGCTTGCAGGGGGCTACAGGCGGGGAGCTGTTTTTT. It translates to CASSLQGATGGELFF.

This rearrangement joins TRBV19 to TRBJ2-3, with D uncertain. Germline V gene sequence: CDR1 LNHDA, CDR2 SQIVND (reference sequence). The CDR3 has 12 amino acids. The germline V and J ends were trimmed by 6 bases and 2 bases, with 6 bases remaining between them. CDR3 sequence: CASRSFTDTQYF. CDR3 in DNA: TGTGCCAGTAGATCCTTCACAGATACGCAGTATTTT. The whole variable domain, filled in from reference TRBV19 and TRBJ2-3, reads DGGITQSPKYLFRKEGQNVTLSCEQNLNHDAMYWYRQDPGQGLRLIYYSQIVNDFQKGDIAEGYSVSREKKESFPLTVTSAQKNPTAFYLCASRSFTDTQYFGPGTRLTVL.

This clone was seen a few times. The chain has TRBV19 and TRBJ1-2, with D unresolved. This CDR3 region has 15 residues. In germline, CDR1 is LNHDA, CDR2 SQIVND (reference sequence). V was trimmed by 1 base and J by 0 bases, leaving 9 bases between them. The CDR3 loop is CASSIGHGANYGYTF. The CDR3, as DNA: TGTGCCAGTAGTATAGGGCACGGAGCTAACTATGGCTACACCTTC.

This clone was seen only a few times. This sequence joins TRBV18 and TRBJ1-1; D may be TRBD1 (6 bases). The germline CDR1 and CDR2 sequences are KGHSH and LQKENI. Trimming took 5 bases from V and 1 from J, leaving 14 bases between them. This CDR3 has 15 amino acids. In DNA form, the CDR3 reads TGTGCCAGCTCATGGAGGCAGGGGTCGAACACTGAAGCTTTCTTT. Its protein product is CASSWRQGSNTEAFF.

The chain links TRBV18 to TRBJ1-1, with D unresolved. Per germline, CDR1 KGHSH and CDR2 LQKENI. The ends were cut back, 5 bases at V and 4 bases at J, with 20 bases in the middle. The CDR3 extends over 16 amino acids. CDR3 in DNA: TGTGCCAGCTCAACACTCGGCTCAGGTGGGAGCACTGAAGCTTTCTTT. Translating it yields CASSTLGSGGSTEAFF.

The rearrangement links TRBV7-6 to TRBJ1-4, with 7 bases identical to TRBD1. The CDR3 covers 15 residues. V lost 5 bases, J lost 6 bases, and 9 bases stayed unmatched. CDR1 and CDR2 from the germline V gene are SGHVS and FNYEAQ. CDR3 sequence (DNA): TGTGCCAGCAGCACCGGACAGGCCTACGATGAAAAACTGTTTTTT. This translates into CASSTGQAYDEKLFF.